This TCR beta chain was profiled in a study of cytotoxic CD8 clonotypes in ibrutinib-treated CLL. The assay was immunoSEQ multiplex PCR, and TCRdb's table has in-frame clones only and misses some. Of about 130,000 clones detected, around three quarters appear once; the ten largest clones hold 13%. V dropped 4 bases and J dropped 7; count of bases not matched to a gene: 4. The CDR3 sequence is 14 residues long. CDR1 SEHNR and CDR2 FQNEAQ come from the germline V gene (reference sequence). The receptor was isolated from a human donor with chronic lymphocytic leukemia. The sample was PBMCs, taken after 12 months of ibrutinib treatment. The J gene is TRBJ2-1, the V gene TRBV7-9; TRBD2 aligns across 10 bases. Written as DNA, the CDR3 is TGTGCCAGCAGCTCAAGGACTAGCGGAAATGAGCAGTTCTTC. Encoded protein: CASSSRTSGNEQFF.